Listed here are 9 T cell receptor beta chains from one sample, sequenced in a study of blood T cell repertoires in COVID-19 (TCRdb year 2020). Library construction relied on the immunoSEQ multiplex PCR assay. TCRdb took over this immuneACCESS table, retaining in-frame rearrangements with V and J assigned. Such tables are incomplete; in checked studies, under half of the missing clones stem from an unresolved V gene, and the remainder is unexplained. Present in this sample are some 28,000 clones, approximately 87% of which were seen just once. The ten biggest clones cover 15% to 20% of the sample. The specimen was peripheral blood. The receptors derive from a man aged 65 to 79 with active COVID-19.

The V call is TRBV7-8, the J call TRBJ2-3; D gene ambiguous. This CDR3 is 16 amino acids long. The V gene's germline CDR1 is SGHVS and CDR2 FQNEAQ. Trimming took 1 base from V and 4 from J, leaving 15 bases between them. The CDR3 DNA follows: TGTGCCAGCAGCTTAGAAAGGCCTAGAGCCTCAGATACGCAGTATTTT. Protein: CASSLERPRASDTQYF.

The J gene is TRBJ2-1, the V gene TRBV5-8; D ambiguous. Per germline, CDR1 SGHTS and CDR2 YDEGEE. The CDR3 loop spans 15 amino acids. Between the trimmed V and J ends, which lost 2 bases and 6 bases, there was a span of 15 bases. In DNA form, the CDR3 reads TGTGCCAGCAGCTTAGAATGGTCGGTCATCAATGAGCAGTTCTTC. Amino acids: CASSLEWSVINEQFF.

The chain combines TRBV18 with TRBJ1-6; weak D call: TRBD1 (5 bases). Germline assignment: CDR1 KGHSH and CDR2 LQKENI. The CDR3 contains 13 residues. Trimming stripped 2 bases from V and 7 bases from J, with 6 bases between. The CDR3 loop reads CASSPGGNSPLHF. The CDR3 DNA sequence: TGTGCCAGCTCACCAGGGGGGAATTCACCCCTCCACTTT. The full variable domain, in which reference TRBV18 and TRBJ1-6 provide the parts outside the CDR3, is NAGVMQNPRHLVRRRGQEARLRCSPMKGHSHVYWYRQLPEEGLKFMVYLQKENIIDESGMPKERFSAEFPKEGPSILRIQQVVRGDSAAYFCASSPGGNSPLHFGNGTRLTVT.

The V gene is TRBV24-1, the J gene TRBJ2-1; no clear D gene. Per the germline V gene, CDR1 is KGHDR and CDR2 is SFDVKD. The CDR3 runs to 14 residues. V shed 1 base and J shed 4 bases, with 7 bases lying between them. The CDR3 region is CATSDFGLYNEQFF. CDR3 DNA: TGTGCCACCAGTGATTTCGGTCTGTACAATGAGCAGTTCTTC.

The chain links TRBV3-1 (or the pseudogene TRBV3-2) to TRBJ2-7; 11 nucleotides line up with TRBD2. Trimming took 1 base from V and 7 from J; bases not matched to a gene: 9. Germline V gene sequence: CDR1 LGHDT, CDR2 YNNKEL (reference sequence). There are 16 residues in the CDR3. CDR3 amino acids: CASSQGVSGGAWEQYF. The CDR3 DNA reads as TGTGCCAGCAGCCAAGGGGTTAGCGGGGGGGCCTGGGAGCAGTACTTC.

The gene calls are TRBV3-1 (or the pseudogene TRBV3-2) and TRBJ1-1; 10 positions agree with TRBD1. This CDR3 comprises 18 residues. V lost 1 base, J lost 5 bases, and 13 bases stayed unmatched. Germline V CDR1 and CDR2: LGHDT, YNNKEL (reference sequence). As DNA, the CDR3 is TGTGCCAGCAGCCAAGGTAAGGGACAGGGGAATCCAGGAACTGAAGCTTTCTTT. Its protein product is CASSQGKGQGNPGTEAFF.

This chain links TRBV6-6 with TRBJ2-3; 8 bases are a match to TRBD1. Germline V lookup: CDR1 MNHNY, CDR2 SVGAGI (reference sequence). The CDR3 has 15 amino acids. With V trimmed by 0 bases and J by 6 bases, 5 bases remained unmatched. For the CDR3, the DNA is TGTGCCAGCAGTTACTCGACAGGGGCTCGGGATACGCAGTATTTT. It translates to CASSYSTGARDTQYF.

The CDR3 loop is CASSPHRSAGRTTGELFF. DNA of the CDR3: TGTGCCAGCAGCCCCCATCGGAGCGCAGGGAGGACCACCGGGGAGCTGTTTTTT. The chain has TRBV7-2 and TRBJ2-2; D may be TRBD2 (6 bases). The germline V gene has CDR1 SGHTA and CDR2 FQGNSA. This CDR3 is built from 18 residues. The V gene lost 5 bases and the J gene lost 4 bases, with 23 bases spanning the gap.

The CDR3 spells CASSSQTSGGYNEQFF. CDR3 sequence (DNA): TGTGCCAGCAGCTCTCAGACTAGCGGGGGGTACAATGAGCAGTTCTTC. The gene calls are TRBV9 and TRBJ2-1; 13 nucleotides line up with TRBD2. The ends lost 4 bases at V and 4 bases at J; junction bases unmatched: 5. The CDR3 totals 16 residues. Germline CDR1 is SGDLS and CDR2 is YYNGEE.